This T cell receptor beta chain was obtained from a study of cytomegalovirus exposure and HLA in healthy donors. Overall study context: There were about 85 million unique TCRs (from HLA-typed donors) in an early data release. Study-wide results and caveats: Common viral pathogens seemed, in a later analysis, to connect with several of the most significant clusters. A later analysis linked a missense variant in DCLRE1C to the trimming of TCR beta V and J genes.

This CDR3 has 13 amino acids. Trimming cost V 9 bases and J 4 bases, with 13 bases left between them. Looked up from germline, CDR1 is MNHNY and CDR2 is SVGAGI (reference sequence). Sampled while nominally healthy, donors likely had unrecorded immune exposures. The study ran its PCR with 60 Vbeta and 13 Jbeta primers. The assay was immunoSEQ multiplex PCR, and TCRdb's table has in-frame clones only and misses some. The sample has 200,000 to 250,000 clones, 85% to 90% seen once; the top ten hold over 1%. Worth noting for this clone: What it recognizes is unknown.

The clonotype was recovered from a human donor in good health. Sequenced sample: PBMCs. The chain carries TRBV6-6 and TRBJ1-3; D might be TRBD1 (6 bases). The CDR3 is CASLQGEGNTIYF. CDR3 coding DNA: TGTGCCAGTCTACAGGGAGAGGGAAACACCATATATTTT.